This passage covers 16 T cell receptor beta chains from one sample sequenced in a study of blood T cells in healthy people across ages. A second roughly 6 to 12 cycle PCR used barcoded and J-beta primers. TCRdb reanalysed the 5' RACE reads using MiXCR and keeps one entry per CDR3 protein. This sample has roughly 830,000 distinct CDR3 sequences, with 62% found just once. Sequencing was done on a sample of blood. Source of these receptors: a man younger than 45 in good health.

The rearrangement joins TRBV15 to TRBJ1-5, with TRBD1 matching over 8 bases. The germline V gene has CDR1 LNHNV and CDR2 YYDKDF (reference sequence). V lost 3 bases to trimming and J lost 11 bases; unmatched junction nucleotides: 9. This CDR3 has 14 residues. The CDR3 spells CATSRDRDNRAQHF. The CDR3 nucleotides read TGTGCCACCAGCAGGGACAGGGATAATCGAGCCCAGCATTTT.

The V gene is TRBV7-9, the J gene TRBJ2-7, with D unclear. CDR3 length: 15 residues. The V and J ends lost 5 bases and 3 bases respectively, with 17 bases between them. Germline V gene lookup returns CDR1 SEHNR and CDR2 FQNEAQ (reference sequence). Here the CDR3 reads CASSLRIGPVYEQYF. Written as DNA, the CDR3 is TGTGCCAGCAGCCTGCGTATCGGTCCCGTCTACGAGCAGTACTTC. Looking up the rest from reference TRBV7-9 and TRBJ2-7 gives the full variable domain: DTGVSQNPRHKITKRGQNVTFRCDPISEHNRLYWYRQTLGQGPEFLTYFQNEAQLEKSRLLSDRFSAERPKGSFSTLEIQRTEQGDSAMYLCASSLRIGPVYEQYFGPGTRLTVT.

The chain links TRBV12-3 or TRBV12-4 to TRBJ2-5; 7 bases fit TRBD1. Trimming at V came to 6 bases and at J to 5 bases, leaving 18 bases not matched to a gene. There are 17 residues in the CDR3. CDR3 sequence (DNA): TGTGCCAGCAGCCCACCCCGACAGGGCGTCATCCGGGAGACCCAGTACTTC. Amino acids: CASSPPRQGVIRETQYF.

This clonotype has only a few counts. The chain is built from TRBV12-3 or TRBV12-4 and TRBJ1-1, with a possible D match to TRBD1 (5 bases). V shed 7 bases and J shed 4 bases, with 13 bases lying between them. The CDR3 runs 13 residues. The CDR3 reads CASIVGGGTEAFF. DNA of the CDR3: TGTGCCAGCATTGTGGGTGGGGGCACTGAAGCTTTCTTT.

The chain recombines TRBV20-1 with TRBJ1-2, with 7 nucleotides matching TRBD1. V dropped 4 bases and J dropped 4; count of bases not matched to a gene: 3. CDR1 DFQATT and CDR2 SNEGSKA come from the germline V gene (reference sequence). The CDR3 is made up of 12 amino acids. Here the CDR3 reads CSATGQSYGYTF. The CDR3 DNA follows: TGCAGTGCTACGGGACAGAGCTATGGCTACACCTTC.

The chain combines TRBV30 with TRBJ2-1, with D perhaps matching TRBD1 or TRBD2 (7 bases each). V lost 5 bases and J lost 0, with 11 bases in between. Per the germline V gene, CDR1 is GTSNPN and CDR2 is SVGIG (reference sequence). The CDR3 is 14 residues long. CDR3: CAWGGDSSYNEQFF. CDR3 DNA sequence: TGTGCCTGGGGGGGGGACAGCTCCTACAATGAGCAGTTCTTC.

This clonotype was observed a few times. The chain uses TRBV7-2 and TRBJ2-3, with 10 bases identical to TRBD1. CDR3 size: 16 residues. CDR1 SGHTA and CDR2 FQGNSA come from the germline V gene. Trimming at V came to 5 bases and at J to 6 bases, leaving 11 bases not matched to a gene. CDR3 nucleotides: TGTGCCAGCAGCCGAAGGACAGGGGGATCCAGGGATACGCAGTATTTT. This sequence encodes CASSRRTGGSRDTQYF.

The chain combines TRBV20-1 with TRBJ2-7, with 8 bases identical to TRBD1. This CDR3 is built from 14 residues. CDR1 is DFQATT, CDR2 SNEGSKA, per germline (reference sequence). The V segment lost 4 bases and the J segment 3 bases; nucleotides outside the gene matches: 8. CDR3 sequence (DNA): TGCAGTGCTAAACGAGACAGGGGAAGCTACGAGCAGTACTTC. Residues: CSAKRDRGSYEQYF.

The V call is TRBV6-6, the J call TRBJ2-1, with D unresolved. Germline V CDR1 and CDR2: MNHNY, SVGAGI (reference sequence). There are 15 residues in the CDR3. Trimming shortened V by 2 bases and J by 5 bases, and 13 bases separated the two germline ends. The CDR3 spells CASSYKSSHDNEQFF. DNA for the CDR3: TGTGCCAGCAGTTACAAATCCAGCCACGACAATGAGCAGTTCTTC.

The gene calls are TRBV18 and TRBJ2-1; tentatively, D is TRBD1 (5 bases). This CDR3 has 14 residues. The germline V and J ends were trimmed by 4 bases and 7 bases, with 14 bases remaining between them. The germline CDR1 and CDR2 sequences are KGHSH and LQKENI. The chain's CDR3 is CASSLTRVGNEQFF. CDR3 nucleotides: TGTGCCAGCTCACTGACCAGGGTAGGGAATGAGCAGTTCTTC.

This clonotype was seen once. The chain is built from TRBV7-2 and TRBJ2-7; 10 positions agree with TRBD2. V lost 1 base and J lost 2; bases outside the gene matches: 8. CDR1 SGHTA and CDR2 FQGNSA come from the germline V gene. The CDR3 consists of 17 residues. CDR3 bases: TGTGCCAGCAGCTTAGGACCGACTAGCGGGCGTCCCTACGAGCAGTACTTC. It is translated as CASSLGPTSGRPYEQYF.

A few counts support this clonotype. This chain connects TRBV29-1 to TRBJ2-1, with TRBD1 matching 7 bases. The V gene end was trimmed by 8 bases and the J gene end by 4 bases; junction bases not matched to a gene: 11. The CDR3 consists of 14 residues. Germline-derived CDR1 and CDR2 are SQVTM and ANQGSEA. CDR3 bases: TGCAGCCTCAACAGGGGCCTCGGGTACAATGAGCAGTTCTTC. It encodes CSLNRGLGYNEQFF.

This clonotype was observed a few times. The chain employs TRBV7-3 and TRBJ2-3, with a weak D call TRBD2 (5 bases). This CDR3 has 15 amino acids. V was trimmed by 5 bases and J by 6 bases, leaving 18 bases between them. Germline V CDR1 and CDR2: SGHTA, FQGTGA. Here the CDR3 DNA reads TGTGCCAGCAGCCCCATCGGACTGGTCGGGGATACGCAGTATTTT. It specifies CASSPIGLVGDTQYF.

The rearrangement joins TRBV7-2 to TRBJ2-2; 10 bases match TRBD1. Germline V gene lookup returns CDR1 SGHTA and CDR2 FQGNSA. The CDR3 contains 16 residues. Trimming removed 5 bases from V and 7 bases from J; junction bases left unmatched: 10. Written as DNA, the CDR3 is TGTGCCAGCAGCCACGACAGGGGGCTTCAGGGCGGGGAGCTGTTTTTT. Translation gives CASSHDRGLQGGELFF.

The rearrangement uses TRBV2 and TRBJ2-6; unclear D gene. The CDR3 consists of 14 residues. From germline, CDR1 is SNHLY and CDR2 FYNNEI. Trimming shortened V by 1 base and J by 3 bases, and 4 bases separated the two germline ends. CDR3 amino acids: CASSEGYGANVLTF. CDR3 coding DNA: TGTGCCAGCAGTGAAGGGTATGGGGCCAACGTCCTGACTTTC.

A remark on this clonotype: It may be a read error: a sequence one base away is much more abundant. V usage is TRBV12-3 or TRBV12-4 and J usage is TRBJ1-2; D call uncertain. The CDR3 consists of 11 residues. V dropped 2 bases and J dropped 3 bases, with 1 base sitting between them. In DNA, the CDR3 is TGTGCCAGCAGTTTACACTATGGCTACACCTTC. Translation: CASSLHYGYTF.